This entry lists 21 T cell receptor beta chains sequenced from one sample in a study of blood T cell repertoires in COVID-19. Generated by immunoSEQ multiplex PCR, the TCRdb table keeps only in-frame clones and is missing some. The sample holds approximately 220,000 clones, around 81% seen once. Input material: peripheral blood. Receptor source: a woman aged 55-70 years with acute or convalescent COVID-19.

CDR3 bases: TGTGCCAGCAGCCTGGACAGGGGGTATGAAAAACTGTTTTTT. Its translation: CASSLDRGYEKLFF. The J gene is TRBJ1-4, the V gene TRBV4-2; 10 bases map to TRBD1. V was clipped by 4 bases and J by 6 bases; unmatched bases: 2. Per the germline V gene, CDR1 is LGHNA and CDR2 is YNFKEQ. This CDR3 contains 14 residues.

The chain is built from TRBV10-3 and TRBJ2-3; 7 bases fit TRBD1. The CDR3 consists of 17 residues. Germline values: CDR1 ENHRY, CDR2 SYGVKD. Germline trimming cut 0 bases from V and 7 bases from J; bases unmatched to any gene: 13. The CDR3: CAISESTGRSKSNTQYF. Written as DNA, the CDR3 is TGTGCCATCAGTGAGTCGACAGGGAGATCAAAATCGAATACGCAGTATTTT.

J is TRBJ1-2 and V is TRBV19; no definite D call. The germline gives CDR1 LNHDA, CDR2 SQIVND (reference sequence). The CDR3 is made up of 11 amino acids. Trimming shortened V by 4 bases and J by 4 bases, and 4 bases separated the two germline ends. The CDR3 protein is CASSTLYGYTF. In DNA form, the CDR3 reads TGTGCCAGTAGTACCCTCTATGGCTACACCTTC.

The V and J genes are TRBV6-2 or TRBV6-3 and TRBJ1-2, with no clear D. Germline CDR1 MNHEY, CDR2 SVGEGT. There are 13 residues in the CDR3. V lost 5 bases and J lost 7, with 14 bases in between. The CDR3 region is CASSDTAGRGYTF. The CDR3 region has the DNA TGTGCCAGCAGTGACACAGCAGGCCGTGGCTACACCTTC.

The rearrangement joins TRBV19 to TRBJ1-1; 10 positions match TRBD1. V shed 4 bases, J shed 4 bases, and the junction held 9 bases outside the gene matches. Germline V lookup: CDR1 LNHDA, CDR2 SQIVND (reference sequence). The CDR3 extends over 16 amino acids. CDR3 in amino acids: CASSSSGTGETTEAFF. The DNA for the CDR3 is TGTGCCAGTAGTAGTAGCGGGACAGGGGAAACCACTGAAGCTTTCTTT.

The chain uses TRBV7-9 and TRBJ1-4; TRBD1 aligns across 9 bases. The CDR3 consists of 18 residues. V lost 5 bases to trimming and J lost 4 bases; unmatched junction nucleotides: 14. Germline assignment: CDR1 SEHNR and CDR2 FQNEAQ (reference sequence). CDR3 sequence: CASSLWTGAPSVNEKLFF. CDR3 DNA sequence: TGTGCCAGCAGCCTTTGGACAGGGGCCCCTTCGGTTAATGAAAAACTGTTTTTT.

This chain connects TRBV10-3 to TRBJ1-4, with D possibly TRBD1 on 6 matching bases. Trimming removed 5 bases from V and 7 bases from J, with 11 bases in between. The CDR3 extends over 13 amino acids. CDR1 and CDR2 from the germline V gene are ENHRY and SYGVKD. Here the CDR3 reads CAISKQGAEKLFF. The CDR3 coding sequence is TGTGCCATCAGTAAACAGGGAGCTGAAAAACTGTTTTTT.

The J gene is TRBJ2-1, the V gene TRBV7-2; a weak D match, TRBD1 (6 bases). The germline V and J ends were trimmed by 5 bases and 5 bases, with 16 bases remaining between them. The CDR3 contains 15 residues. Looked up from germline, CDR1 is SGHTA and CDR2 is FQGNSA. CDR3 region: CASSPDWGQNNEQFF. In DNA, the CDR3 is TGTGCCAGCAGCCCGGATTGGGGGCAGAACAATGAGCAGTTCTTC. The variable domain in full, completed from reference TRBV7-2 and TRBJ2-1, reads GAGVSQSPSNKVTEKGKDVELRCDPISGHTALYWYRQSLGQGLEFLIYFQGNSAPDKSGLPSDRFSAERTGGSVSTLTIQRTQQEDSAVYLCASSPDWGQNNEQFFGPGTRLTVL.

The CDR3 region has the DNA TGTGCCAGCAGCTTTCTAGCGGAGCGGTACTACAATGAGCAGTTCTTC. As protein: CASSFLAERYYNEQFF. V is TRBV5-6 and J is TRBJ2-1; the match to TRBD2 covers 7 bases. Trimming removed 2 bases from V and 3 bases from J; junction bases left unmatched: 8. The CDR3 is 16 amino acids. Germline V CDR1 and CDR2: SGHDT, YYEEEE.

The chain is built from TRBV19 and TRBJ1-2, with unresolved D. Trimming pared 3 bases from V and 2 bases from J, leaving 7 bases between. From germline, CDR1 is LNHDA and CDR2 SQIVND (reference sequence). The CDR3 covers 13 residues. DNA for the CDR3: TGTGCCAGTAGTATGAGGGAGAACTATGGCTACACCTTC. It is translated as CASSMRENYGYTF. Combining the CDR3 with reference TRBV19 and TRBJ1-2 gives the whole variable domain DGGITQSPKYLFRKEGQNVTLSCEQNLNHDAMYWYRQDPGQGLRLIYYSQIVNDFQKGDIAEGYSVSREKKESFPLTVTSAQKNPTAFYLCASSMRENYGYTFGSGTRLTVV.

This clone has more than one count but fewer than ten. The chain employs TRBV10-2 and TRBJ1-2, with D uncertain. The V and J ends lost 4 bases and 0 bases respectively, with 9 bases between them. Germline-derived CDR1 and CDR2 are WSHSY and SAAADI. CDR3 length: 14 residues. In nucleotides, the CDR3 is TGCGCCAGCAGTGGGGCAGGCTCTAACTATGGCTACACCTTC. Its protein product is CASSGAGSNYGYTF.

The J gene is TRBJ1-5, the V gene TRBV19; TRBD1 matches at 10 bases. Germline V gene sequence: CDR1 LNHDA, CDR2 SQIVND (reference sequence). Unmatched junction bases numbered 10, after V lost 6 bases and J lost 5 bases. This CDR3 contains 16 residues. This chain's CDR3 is CASRITGTGADQPQHF. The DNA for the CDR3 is TGTGCCAGTAGGATAACCGGGACAGGGGCCGATCAGCCCCAGCATTTT.

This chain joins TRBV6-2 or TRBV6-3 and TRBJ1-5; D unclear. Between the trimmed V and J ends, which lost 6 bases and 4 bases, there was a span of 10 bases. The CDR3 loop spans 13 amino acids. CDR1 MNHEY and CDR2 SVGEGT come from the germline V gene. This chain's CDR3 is CASSSLLNQPQHF. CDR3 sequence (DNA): TGTGCCAGCAGCTCCCTCCTTAATCAGCCCCAGCATTTT.

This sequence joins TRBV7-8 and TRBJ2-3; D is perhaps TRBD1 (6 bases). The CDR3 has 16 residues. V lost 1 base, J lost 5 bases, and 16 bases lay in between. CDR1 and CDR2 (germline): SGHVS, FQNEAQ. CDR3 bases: TGTGCCAGCAGCTTAGAATCTGGGGGCGGGTTAGATACGCAGTATTTT. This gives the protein CASSLESGGGLDTQYF.

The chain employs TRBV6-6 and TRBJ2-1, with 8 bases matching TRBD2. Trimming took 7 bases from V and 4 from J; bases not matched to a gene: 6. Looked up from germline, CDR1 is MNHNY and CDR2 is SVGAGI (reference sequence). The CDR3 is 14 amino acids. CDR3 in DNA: TGTGCCAGCAAACAGCGGGGGTCTTACAATGAGCAGTTCTTC. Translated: CASKQRGSYNEQFF.

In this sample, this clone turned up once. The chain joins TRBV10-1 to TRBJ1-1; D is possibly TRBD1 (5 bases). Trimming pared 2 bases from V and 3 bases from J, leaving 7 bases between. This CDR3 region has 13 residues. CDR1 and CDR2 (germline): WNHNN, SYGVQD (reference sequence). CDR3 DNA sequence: TGCGCCAGCAGTGAGAAGGGGCACACTGAAGCTTTCTTT. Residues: CASSEKGHTEAFF.

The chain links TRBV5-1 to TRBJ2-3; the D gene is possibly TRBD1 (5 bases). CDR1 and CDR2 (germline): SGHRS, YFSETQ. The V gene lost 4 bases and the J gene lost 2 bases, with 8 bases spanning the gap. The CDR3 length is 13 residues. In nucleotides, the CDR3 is TGCGCCAGCAGCGCAGGGAACACAGATACGCAGTATTTT. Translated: CASSAGNTDTQYF.

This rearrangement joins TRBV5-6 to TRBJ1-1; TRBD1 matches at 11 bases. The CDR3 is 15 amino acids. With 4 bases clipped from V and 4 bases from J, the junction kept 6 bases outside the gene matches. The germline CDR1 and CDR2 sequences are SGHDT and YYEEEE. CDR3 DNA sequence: TGTGCCAGCAGCCGGACAGGGGGCGAGGCCACTGAAGCTTTCTTT. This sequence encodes CASSRTGGEATEAFF.

DNA of the CDR3: TGTGCCAGTAGTATTAATGCGGTAGGTCAGCCCCAGCATTTT. It translates to CASSINAVGQPQHF. The gene calls are TRBV19 and TRBJ1-5; D is undetermined. CDR3 length: 14 amino acids. The V gene lost 3 bases and the J gene lost 6 bases, with 12 bases spanning the gap. The germline CDR1 and CDR2 sequences are LNHDA and SQIVND (reference sequence).

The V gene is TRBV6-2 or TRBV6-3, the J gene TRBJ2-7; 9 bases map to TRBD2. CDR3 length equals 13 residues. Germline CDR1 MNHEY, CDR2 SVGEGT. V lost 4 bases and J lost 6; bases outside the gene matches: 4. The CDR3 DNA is TGTGCCAGCAGTTGGGGACTAGCTGTCGAGCAGTACTTC. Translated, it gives CASSWGLAVEQYF.

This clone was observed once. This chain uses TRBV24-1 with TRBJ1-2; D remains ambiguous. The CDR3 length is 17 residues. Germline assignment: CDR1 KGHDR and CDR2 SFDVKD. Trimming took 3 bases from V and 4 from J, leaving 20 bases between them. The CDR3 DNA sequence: TGTGCCACCAGTGATAGCGTTCACCCAGTACGCATCTATGGCTACACCTTC. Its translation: CATSDSVHPVRIYGYTF.